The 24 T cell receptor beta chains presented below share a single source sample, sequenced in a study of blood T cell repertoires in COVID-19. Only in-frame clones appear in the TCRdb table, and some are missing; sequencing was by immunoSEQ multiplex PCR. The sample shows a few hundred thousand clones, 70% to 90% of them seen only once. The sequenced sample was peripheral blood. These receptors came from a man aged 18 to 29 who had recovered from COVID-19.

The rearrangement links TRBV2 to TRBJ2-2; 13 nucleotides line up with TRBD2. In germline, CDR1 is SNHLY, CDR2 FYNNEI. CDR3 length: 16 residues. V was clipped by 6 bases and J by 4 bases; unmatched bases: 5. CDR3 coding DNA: TGTGCCAGCAGAGTGACTAGCGGGGGGCCCACCGGGGAGCTGTTTTTT. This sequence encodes CASRVTSGGPTGELFF.

CDR3 nucleotide sequence: TGTGCCAGCAGTCTCCCGCCCGGGACTAGCGGGAACTACGAGCAGTACTTC. Amino acids: CASSLPPGTSGNYEQYF. The chain combines TRBV6-6 with TRBJ2-7; 13 bases fit TRBD2. There are 17 residues in the CDR3. Per the germline V gene, CDR1 is MNHNY and CDR2 is SVGAGI (reference sequence). The V and J ends lost 5 bases and 3 bases, in that order; junction bases with no gene match: 10.

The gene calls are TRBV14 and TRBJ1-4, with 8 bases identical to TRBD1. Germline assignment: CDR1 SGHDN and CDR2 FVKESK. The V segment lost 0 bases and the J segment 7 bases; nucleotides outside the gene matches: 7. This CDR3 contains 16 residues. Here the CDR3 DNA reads TGTGCCAGCAGCCAAGATGTGCAGGGGGCTAGTGAAAAACTGTTTTTT. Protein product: CASSQDVQGASEKLFF.

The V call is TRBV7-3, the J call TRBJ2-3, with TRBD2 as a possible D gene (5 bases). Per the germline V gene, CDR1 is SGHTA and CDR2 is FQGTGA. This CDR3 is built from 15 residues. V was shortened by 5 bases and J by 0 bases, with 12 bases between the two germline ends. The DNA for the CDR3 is TGTGCCAGCAGCCCCGATGGCGGGAGCACAGATACGCAGTATTTT. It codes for CASSPDGGSTDTQYF.

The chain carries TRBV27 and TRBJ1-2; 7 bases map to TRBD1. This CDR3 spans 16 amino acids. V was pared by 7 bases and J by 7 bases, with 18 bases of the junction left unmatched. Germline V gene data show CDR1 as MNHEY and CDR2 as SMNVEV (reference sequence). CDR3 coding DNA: TGTGCCAGCAATACGACAGGGTCTCTGGCGGGGCGTGGCTACACCTTC. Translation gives CASNTTGSLAGRGYTF.

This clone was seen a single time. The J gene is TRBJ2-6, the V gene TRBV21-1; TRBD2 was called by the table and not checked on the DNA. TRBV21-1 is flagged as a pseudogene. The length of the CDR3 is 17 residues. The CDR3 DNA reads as TGTGCCAGCAGCACCAGCGGGGCGCTCTCTGGGGCCAACGTCCTGACTTTC. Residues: CASSTSGALSGANVLTF.

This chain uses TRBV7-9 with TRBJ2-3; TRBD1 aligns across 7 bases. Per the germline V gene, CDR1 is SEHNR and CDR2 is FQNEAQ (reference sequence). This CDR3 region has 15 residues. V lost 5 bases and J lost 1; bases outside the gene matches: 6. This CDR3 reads CASSDRTGGTDTQYF. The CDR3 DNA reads TGTGCCAGCAGCGACCGGACAGGCGGCACAGATACGCAGTATTTT.

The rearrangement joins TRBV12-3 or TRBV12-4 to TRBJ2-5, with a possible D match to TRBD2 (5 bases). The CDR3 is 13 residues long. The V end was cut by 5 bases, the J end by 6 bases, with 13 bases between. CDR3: CASSHGLAKTQYF. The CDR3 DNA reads TGTGCCAGCAGTCACGGACTGGCCAAGACCCAGTACTTC.

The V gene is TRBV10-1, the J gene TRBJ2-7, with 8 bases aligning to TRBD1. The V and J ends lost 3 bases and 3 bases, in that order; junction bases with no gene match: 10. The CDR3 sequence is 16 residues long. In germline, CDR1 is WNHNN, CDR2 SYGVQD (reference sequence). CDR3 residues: CASSESRTGSVYEQYF. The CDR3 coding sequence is TGCGCCAGCAGTGAAAGCAGGACAGGGTCTGTCTACGAGCAGTACTTC.

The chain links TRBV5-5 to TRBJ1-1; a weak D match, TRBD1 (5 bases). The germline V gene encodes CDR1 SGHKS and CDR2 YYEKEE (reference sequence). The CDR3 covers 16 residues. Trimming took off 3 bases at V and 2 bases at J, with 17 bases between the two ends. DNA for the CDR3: TGTGCCAGCAGCTGGGCTGGAGGGGCCCTTAACACTGAAGCTTTCTTT. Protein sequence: CASSWAGGALNTEAFF.

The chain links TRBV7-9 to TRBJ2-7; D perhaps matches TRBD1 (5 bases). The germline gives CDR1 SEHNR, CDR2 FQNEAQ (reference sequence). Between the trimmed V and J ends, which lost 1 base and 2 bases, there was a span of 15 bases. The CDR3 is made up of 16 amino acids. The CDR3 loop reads CASSLVGQGRTYEQYF. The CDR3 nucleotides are TGTGCCAGCAGCTTAGTAGGTCAGGGTCGGACCTACGAGCAGTACTTC. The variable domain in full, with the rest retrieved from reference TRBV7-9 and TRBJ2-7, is DTGVSQNPRHKITKRGQNVTFRCDPISEHNRLYWYRQTLGQGPEFLTYFQNEAQLEKSRLLSDRFSAERPKGSFSTLEIQRTEQGDSAMYLCASSLVGQGRTYEQYFGPGTRLTVT.

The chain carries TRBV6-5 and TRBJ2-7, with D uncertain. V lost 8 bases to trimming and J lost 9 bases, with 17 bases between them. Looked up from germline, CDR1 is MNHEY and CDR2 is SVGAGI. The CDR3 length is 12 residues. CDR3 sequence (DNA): TGTGCCAGCGATCAGTCGGGTCGATCGCAGTACTTC. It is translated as CASDQSGRSQYF.

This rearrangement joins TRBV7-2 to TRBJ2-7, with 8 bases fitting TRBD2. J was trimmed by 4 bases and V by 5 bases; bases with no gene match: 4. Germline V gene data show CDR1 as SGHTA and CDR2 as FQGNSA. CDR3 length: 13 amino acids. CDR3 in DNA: TGTGCCAGCAGCGGCGGGGGGCCGTACGAGCAGTACTTC. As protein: CASSGGGPYEQYF.

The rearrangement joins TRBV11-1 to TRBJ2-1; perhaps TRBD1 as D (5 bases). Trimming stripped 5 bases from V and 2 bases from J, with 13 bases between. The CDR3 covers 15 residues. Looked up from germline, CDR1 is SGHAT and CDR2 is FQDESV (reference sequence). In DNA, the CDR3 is TGTGCCAGCAGCGCTTCACGGACACCCTACAATGAGCAGTTCTTC. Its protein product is CASSASRTPYNEQFF. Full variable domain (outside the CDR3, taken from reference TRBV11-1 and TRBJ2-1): EAEVAQSPRYKITEKSQAVAFWCDPISGHATLYWYRQILGQGPELLVQFQDESVVDDSQLPKDRFSAERLKGVDSTLKIQPAELGDSAMYLCASSASRTPYNEQFFGPGTRLTVL.

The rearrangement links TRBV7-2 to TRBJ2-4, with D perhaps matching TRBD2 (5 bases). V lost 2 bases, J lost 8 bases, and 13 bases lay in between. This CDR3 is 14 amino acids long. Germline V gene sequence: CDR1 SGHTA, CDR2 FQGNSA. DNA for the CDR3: TGTGCCAGCAGCTTACCTAGCCGACGGGACATTCAGTACTTC. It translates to CASSLPSRRDIQYF. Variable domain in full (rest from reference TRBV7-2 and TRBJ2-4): GAGVSQSPSNKVTEKGKDVELRCDPISGHTALYWYRQSLGQGLEFLIYFQGNSAPDKSGLPSDRFSAERTGGSVSTLTIQRTQQEDSAVYLCASSLPSRRDIQYFGAGTRLSVL.

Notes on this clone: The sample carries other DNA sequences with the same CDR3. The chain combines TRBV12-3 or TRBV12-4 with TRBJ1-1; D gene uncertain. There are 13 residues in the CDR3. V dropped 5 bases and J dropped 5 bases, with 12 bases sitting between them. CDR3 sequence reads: CASSPPGGTEAFF. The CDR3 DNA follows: TGTGCCAGCAGTCCCCCCGGAGGGACTGAAGCTTTCTTT.

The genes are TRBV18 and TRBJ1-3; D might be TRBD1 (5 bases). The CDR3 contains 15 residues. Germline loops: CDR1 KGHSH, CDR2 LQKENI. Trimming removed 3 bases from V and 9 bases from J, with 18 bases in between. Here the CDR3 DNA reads TGTGCCAGCTCACCCGACCAAGGACAAAAGCCCACCATATATTTT. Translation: CASSPDQGQKPTIYF.

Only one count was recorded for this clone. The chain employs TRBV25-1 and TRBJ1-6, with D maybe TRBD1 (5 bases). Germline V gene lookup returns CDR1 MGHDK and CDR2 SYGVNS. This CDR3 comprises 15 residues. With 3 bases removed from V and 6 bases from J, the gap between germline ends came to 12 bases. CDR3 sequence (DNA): TGTGCCAGCAGTGATTTAGGGGCTCCTAATTCACCCCTCCACTTT. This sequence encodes CASSDLGAPNSPLHF.

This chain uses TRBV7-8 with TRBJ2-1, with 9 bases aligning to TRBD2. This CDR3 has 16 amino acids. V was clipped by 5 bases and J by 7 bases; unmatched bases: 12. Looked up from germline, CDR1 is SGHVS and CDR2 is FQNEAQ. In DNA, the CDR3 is TGTGCCAGCAGCCTTCTGGGGGCTAGCGGGATTAATGAGCAGTTCTTC. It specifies CASSLLGASGINEQFF.

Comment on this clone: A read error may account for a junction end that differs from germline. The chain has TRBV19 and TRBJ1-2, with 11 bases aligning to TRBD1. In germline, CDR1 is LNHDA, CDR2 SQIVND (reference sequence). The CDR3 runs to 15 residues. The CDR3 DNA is TGTGCCAGTAGTATTGGACAGGGGGCTAACGATGGCTACACCTTC. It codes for CASSIGQGANDGYTF. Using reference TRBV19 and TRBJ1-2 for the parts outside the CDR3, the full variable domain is DGGITQSPKYLFRKEGQNVTLSCEQNLNHDAMYWYRQDPGQGLRLIYYSQIVNDFQKGDIAEGYSVSREKKESFPLTVTSAQKNPTAFYLCASSIGQGANDGYTFGSGTRLTVV.

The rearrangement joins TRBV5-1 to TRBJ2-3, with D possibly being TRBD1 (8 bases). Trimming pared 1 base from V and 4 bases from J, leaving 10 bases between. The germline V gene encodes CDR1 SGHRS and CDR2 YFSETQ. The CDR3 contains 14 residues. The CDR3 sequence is CASSLTGGADTQYF. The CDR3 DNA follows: TGCGCCAGCAGCTTGACAGGGGGGGCAGATACGCAGTATTTT.

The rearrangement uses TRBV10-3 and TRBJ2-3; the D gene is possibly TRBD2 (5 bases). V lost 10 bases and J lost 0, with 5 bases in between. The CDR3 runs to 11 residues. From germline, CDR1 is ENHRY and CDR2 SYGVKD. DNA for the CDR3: TGTGCCAGCGGGAGCACAGATACGCAGTATTTT. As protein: CASGSTDTQYF.

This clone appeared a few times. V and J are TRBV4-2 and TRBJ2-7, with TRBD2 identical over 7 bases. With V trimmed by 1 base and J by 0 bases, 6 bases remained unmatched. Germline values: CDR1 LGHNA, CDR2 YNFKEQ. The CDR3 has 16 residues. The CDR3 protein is CASSQGRRDYSYEQYF. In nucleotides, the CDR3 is TGTGCCAGCAGCCAAGGAAGGCGGGACTACTCCTACGAGCAGTACTTC.

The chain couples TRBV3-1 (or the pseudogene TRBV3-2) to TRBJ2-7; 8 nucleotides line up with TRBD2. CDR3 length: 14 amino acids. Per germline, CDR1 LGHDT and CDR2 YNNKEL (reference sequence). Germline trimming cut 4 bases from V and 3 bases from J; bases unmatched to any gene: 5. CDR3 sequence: CASSRLARGYEQYF. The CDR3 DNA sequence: TGTGCCAGCAGCCGACTAGCGAGGGGCTACGAGCAGTACTTC.